One and the same sample provided the 26 T cell receptor beta chains below, sequenced in a study of a mutant IDH1 vaccine in newly diagnosed glioma (dated by TCRdb to the early 2020s). Explained via the paper, the time point label denotes: week 47, end of study. A 20-mer mutant IDH1 peptide at 300 micrograms in Montanide made up each vaccine dose, which was injected subcutaneously together with topical imiquimod. The library was generated by the immunoSEQ multiplex PCR assay. Not all clones reach the TCRdb copy of this immuneACCESS table, which keeps in-frame sequences only. Checked studies attribute under half of the gap to unresolved V genes and leave the rest unexplained. Within this sample are roughly 13,000 clones, with around three quarters of them counted one time only. Together, the top ten hold less than 4.5% of the sample. Their antigen targets remain unknown. This sample comprised PBMCs, obtained from a glioma patient whose treatment included an IDH1 peptide vaccine. These receptors all stem from a woman in her forties with glioma.

CDR3 sequence reads: CASSSGGPTEAFF. The CDR3 DNA is TGTGCCAGCAGCTCGGGGGGCCCCACTGAAGCTTTCTTT. The chain couples TRBV7-3 to TRBJ1-1; TRBD1 might be the D (6 bases). Trimming shortened V by 4 bases and J by 4 bases, and 10 bases separated the two germline ends. Germline V gene lookup returns CDR1 SGHTA and CDR2 FQGTGA. The CDR3 runs 13 residues.

V gene TRBV7-9 combines with J gene TRBJ1-2; a possible D gene is TRBD1 (6 bases). The CDR3 has 18 amino acids. Germline loops: CDR1 SEHNR, CDR2 FQNEAQ (reference sequence). V gave up 5 bases and J gave up 7 bases, with 29 bases separating them. The CDR3 DNA follows: TGTGCCAGCAGCCGAGGACAGTTCCCTCTTCCTAAGGGGGGTGGCTACACCTTC. Amino acid sequence: CASSRGQFPLPKGGGYTF.

The chain couples TRBV7-6 to TRBJ2-2; D not resolved. This CDR3 comprises 14 residues. The germline gives CDR1 SGHVS, CDR2 FNYEAQ. Trimming stripped 3 bases from V and 4 bases from J, with 9 bases between. This CDR3 reads CASSFLSSTGELFF. The DNA for the CDR3 is TGTGCCAGCAGCTTCCTATCCTCCACCGGGGAGCTGTTTTTT.

This chain connects TRBV4-3 to TRBJ2-6, with 12 bases matching TRBD1. The ends lost 1 base at V and 4 bases at J; junction bases unmatched: 17. Germline CDR1 is LGHNA and CDR2 is YSLEER. This CDR3 region has 22 residues. As DNA, the CDR3 is TGCGCCAGCAGCCAAGCCCTACCACCCCGGGACAGGGGGCCGTTCGGGGCCAACGTCCTGACTTTC. Its translation is CASSQALPPRDRGPFGANVLTF.

This sequence joins TRBV18 and TRBJ2-4; a possible D gene is TRBD2 (5 bases). CDR1 and CDR2 (germline): KGHSH, LQKENI. This CDR3 has 14 residues. Trimming pared 6 bases from V and 9 bases from J, leaving 18 bases between. CDR3 amino acids: CASSPAAAVGIQYF. The CDR3 DNA is TGTGCCAGCTCCCCTGCGGCAGCGGTCGGCATTCAGTACTTC.

The J gene is TRBJ1-5, the V gene TRBV7-2; 8 bases are shared with TRBD1. CDR3 length: 14 amino acids. Germline V gene lookup returns CDR1 SGHTA and CDR2 FQGNSA. With 5 bases clipped from V and 4 bases from J, the junction kept 4 bases outside the gene matches. The CDR3 protein is CASSPRQGNQPQHF. The CDR3 nucleotides read TGTGCCAGCAGCCCGCGACAGGGGAATCAGCCCCAGCATTTT.

The rearrangement joins TRBV19 to TRBJ1-5; 8 nucleotides line up with TRBD1. The germline V gene has CDR1 LNHDA and CDR2 SQIVND (reference sequence). The CDR3 is 16 amino acids. V lost 3 bases to trimming and J lost 0 bases; unmatched junction nucleotides: 4. CDR3 DNA: TGTGCCAGTAGTATGGACAGGGCTTATAGCAATCAGCCCCAGCATTTT. Protein: CASSMDRAYSNQPQHF.

This clone was observed a few times. The rearrangement joins TRBV2 to TRBJ2-2, with D possibly TRBD2 on 7 matching bases. CDR3 size: 16 residues. Trimming took off 5 bases at V and 6 bases at J, with 19 bases between the two ends. Per germline, CDR1 SNHLY and CDR2 FYNNEI. The CDR3 bases are TGTGCCAGCAGTCCTTTCGGGGGGCTAGTGGCCGGGGAGCTGTTTTTT. Residues: CASSPFGGLVAGELFF.

This rearrangement joins TRBV7-2 to TRBJ1-1, with no clear D. The germline CDR1 and CDR2 sequences are SGHTA and FQGNSA. The CDR3 is 16 residues long. V gave up 5 bases and J gave up 0 bases, with 16 bases separating them. The CDR3 DNA sequence: TGTGCCAGCAGCCGTCCGTCCCACGAAGTGAACACTGAAGCTTTCTTT. Translation: CASSRPSHEVNTEAFF.

This chain uses TRBV7-2 with TRBJ1-3; 7 bases are shared with TRBD1. J lost 4 bases, V lost 3 bases, and 6 bases had no gene match. The CDR3 runs to 15 residues. Germline V lookup: CDR1 SGHTA, CDR2 FQGNSA. The DNA for the CDR3 is TGTGCCAGCAGCTTGGTTGCAGGGGGAGGAAACACCATATATTTT. This codes for CASSLVAGGGNTIYF. The full variable domain, with the rest looked up from reference TRBV7-2 and TRBJ1-3, is GAGVSQSPSNKVTEKGKDVELRCDPISGHTALYWYRQSLGQGLEFLIYFQGNSAPDKSGLPSDRFSAERTGGSVSTLTIQRTQQEDSAVYLCASSLVAGGGNTIYFGEGSWLTVV.

The rearrangement links TRBV28 to TRBJ2-3; D uncertain. Deletions cut 3 bases from V and 2 bases from J, with 3 bases between. Germline CDR1 reads MDHEN; CDR2 reads SYDVKM. This CDR3 is built from 12 residues. The CDR3 sequence is CASSFLTDTQYF. CDR3 DNA sequence: TGTGCCAGCAGTTTCCTCACAGATACGCAGTATTTT.

The V call is TRBV4-1, the J call TRBJ2-5; TRBD1 might be the D (6 bases). The CDR3 extends over 21 amino acids. With 3 bases removed from V and 2 bases from J, the gap between germline ends came to 31 bases. The V gene's germline CDR1 is MGHRA and CDR2 YSYEKL. CDR3 loop: CASSHTYSFTGSAPYQETQYF. In nucleotides, the CDR3 is TGCGCCAGCAGCCACACTTATTCCTTTACAGGGTCCGCACCATATCAAGAGACCCAGTACTTC.

This chain connects TRBV19 to TRBJ2-1; 8 bases are shared with TRBD2. The germline V gene has CDR1 LNHDA and CDR2 SQIVND (reference sequence). The CDR3 is 15 residues long. Trimming took 7 bases from V and 4 from J; bases not matched to a gene: 9. CDR3 bases: TGTGCCAGTACCGGGGGGGCCCCCCATTACAATGAGCAGTTCTTC. Translation gives CASTGGAPHYNEQFF.

The J gene is TRBJ1-1, the V gene TRBV11-2; 8 bases are shared with TRBD1. The CDR3 runs to 17 residues. The ends lost 6 bases at V and 3 bases at J; junction bases unmatched: 15. CDR1 is SGHAT, CDR2 FQNNGV, per germline. CDR3 coding DNA: TGTGCCAGCAGGTTGGGACAGGCTTTCGTACGGGACACTGAAGCTTTCTTT. Its translation is CASRLGQAFVRDTEAFF.

This chain uses TRBV4-3 with TRBJ1-5, with unresolved D. V lost 0 bases to trimming and J lost 8 bases, with 14 bases between them. Looked up from germline, CDR1 is LGHNA and CDR2 is YSLEER. The CDR3 runs 15 residues. The CDR3 loop reads CASSQDGRAAEPQHF. In DNA form, the CDR3 reads TGCGCCAGCAGCCAAGATGGTAGGGCGGCGGAGCCCCAGCATTTT.

The chain combines TRBV29-1 with TRBJ1-3; D is perhaps TRBD1 (5 bases). Germline V gives CDR1 SQVTM, CDR2 ANQGSEA. This CDR3 has 15 amino acids. V lost 7 bases and J 3 bases, leaving 19 bases between the germline ends. The CDR3 reads CSASRPGDYGNTIYF. The CDR3 coding sequence is TGCAGCGCCTCCAGGCCCGGGGACTATGGAAACACCATATATTTT.

In its sample, this clone was seen once. The chain carries TRBV11-3 and TRBJ2-2; a possible D gene is TRBD2 (6 bases). This CDR3 region has 13 residues. Germline CDR1 SGHNT, CDR2 YENEEA. The V and J ends lost 1 base and 6 bases respectively, with 6 bases between them. CDR3 region: CASSLGRAGELFF. The CDR3 DNA is TGTGCCAGCAGCTTAGGGAGGGCCGGGGAGCTGTTTTTT. The variable domain in full, completed from reference TRBV11-3 and TRBJ2-2, reads EAGVVQSPRYKIIEKKQPVAFWCNPISGHNTLYWYLQNLGQGPELLIRYENEEAVDDSQLPKDRFSAERLKGVDSTLKIQPAELGDSAVYLCASSLGRAGELFFGEGSRLTVL.

This clone appeared a few times. The rearrangement links TRBV9 to TRBJ2-3; D is unresolved. The ends were cut back, 4 bases at V and 0 bases at J, with 15 bases in the middle. Germline values: CDR1 SGDLS, CDR2 YYNGEE. The CDR3 runs to 16 residues. The DNA for the CDR3 is TGTGCCAGCAGCCCATCCCAGAGTACTAGCACAGATACGCAGTATTTT. Translation: CASSPSQSTSTDTQYF.

CDR3 nucleotide sequence: TGTGCCAGCAGTTACAGCCAGGGCACTGAAGCTTTCTTT. Translating gives CASSYSQGTEAFF. This rearrangement joins TRBV28 to TRBJ1-1, with D possibly being TRBD1 (5 bases). CDR1 is MDHEN and CDR2 is SYDVKM in the germline V gene. Trimming took off 4 bases at V and 4 bases at J, with 10 bases between the two ends. The CDR3 spans 13 residues.

The CDR3 region is CASSIKGRTNEKLFF. The DNA of the CDR3 is TGTGCCAGTAGTATAAAGGGCAGAACTAATGAAAAACTGTTTTTT. V is TRBV19 and J is TRBJ1-4; D uncertain. Trimming cost V 2 bases and J 1 base, with 8 bases left between them. The germline V gene encodes CDR1 LNHDA and CDR2 SQIVND (reference sequence). There are 15 residues in the CDR3.

In this sample, this clone turned up a few times. The chain has TRBV6-1 and TRBJ1-1; no clear D gene. CDR3 size: 14 residues. Germline CDR1 MNHNS, CDR2 SASEGT. V dropped 6 bases and J dropped 3 bases, with 14 bases sitting between them. The CDR3 protein is CASRRGERDTEAFF. The CDR3 DNA is TGTGCCAGCAGACGGGGAGAGAGGGACACTGAAGCTTTCTTT.

The chain is built from TRBV5-4 and TRBJ1-1; 8 bases match TRBD1. Germline CDR1 and CDR2: SGHNT and YYREEE (reference sequence). V lost 4 bases and J lost 1; bases outside the gene matches: 9. This CDR3 spans 16 amino acids. The CDR3 loop is CASSPPIGQGNTEAFF. The CDR3 nucleotides are TGTGCCAGCAGCCCACCCATCGGACAGGGGAACACTGAAGCTTTCTTT.

The chain has TRBV9 and TRBJ1-2; D might be TRBD1 (5 bases). The CDR3 extends over 18 amino acids. V lost 4 bases to trimming and J lost 4 bases, with 26 bases between them. Germline V gene lookup returns CDR1 SGDLS and CDR2 YYNGEE. In DNA form, the CDR3 reads TGTGCCAGCAGCAACCCTGTGGGCTCAGTAGGGGCCATCTATGGCTACACCTTC. It specifies CASSNPVGSVGAIYGYTF.

This clone was seen more than once but under ten times. J is TRBJ1-1 and V is TRBV12-2. TRBV12-2 is deemed a pseudogene. CDR3 length: 14 amino acids. The CDR3 is CASRLAPTSEEAFF. CDR3 bases: TGTGCAAGTCGCTTAGCCCCAACTAGCGAGGAAGCTTTCTTT.

The genes are TRBV4-3 and TRBJ2-1, with a weak D call TRBD2 (6 bases). V lost 2 bases and J lost 5, with 13 bases in between. The CDR3 consists of 15 residues. The germline V gene has CDR1 LGHNA and CDR2 YSLEER. CDR3 residues: CASSQLGSTDNEQFF. The CDR3 nucleotides are TGCGCCAGCAGCCAACTCGGGAGCACAGACAATGAGCAGTTCTTC.

The V and J genes are TRBV4-1 and TRBJ1-2; 10 bases map to TRBD1. CDR3 length equals 17 residues. V lost 0 bases, J lost 8 bases, and 12 bases stayed unmatched. The germline V gene encodes CDR1 MGHRA and CDR2 YSYEKL. CDR3: CASSQDKQGQGIGGYTF. The CDR3 nucleotides are TGCGCCAGCAGCCAAGATAAACAGGGACAGGGGATAGGGGGCTACACCTTC.